The 31 T cell receptor beta chains presented below share a single source sample, sequenced in a study of cytomegalovirus exposure and HLA in healthy donors. The PCR had 60 Vbeta and 13 Jbeta primers. The method was immunoSEQ multiplex PCR; TCRdb's version includes in-frame clones alone and lacks a portion of them. The table lists 150,000 to 200,000 clones, roughly 80% of them singletons. Sample: PBMCs. The receptors were gathered from a woman in her 50s in good health and CMV-seronegative.

The chain recombines TRBV28 with TRBJ2-5; the match to TRBD2 covers 7 bases. Germline V lookup: CDR1 MDHEN, CDR2 SYDVKM. The CDR3 runs 14 residues. Unmatched junction bases numbered 5, after V lost 2 bases and J lost 5 bases. As DNA, the CDR3 is TGTGCCAGCAGTTTAGCGGGAGAGGGGGAGACCCAGTACTTC. Protein: CASSLAGEGETQYF. The variable domain in full, with the rest retrieved from reference TRBV28 and TRBJ2-5, is DVKVTQSSRYLVKRTGEKVFLECVQDMDHENMFWYRQDPGLGLRLIYFSYDVKMKEKGDIPEGYSVSREKKERFSLILESASTNQTSMYLCASSLAGEGETQYFGPGTRLLVL.

This clone was observed a few times. V is TRBV5-6 and J is TRBJ2-7, with TRBD1 matching 10 bases. The CDR3 consists of 14 residues. V lost 4 bases and J lost 2; bases outside the gene matches: 3. Germline CDR1 and CDR2: SGHDT and YYEEEE. The CDR3, as DNA: TGTGCCAGCAGCCTAGGACAGGGGGCCTACGAGCAGTACTTC. It codes for CASSLGQGAYEQYF.

This clone was recorded once. This chain uses TRBV27 with TRBJ2-1; 9 bases align to TRBD2. The CDR3 spans 19 residues. V dropped 7 bases and J dropped 7; count of bases not matched to a gene: 23. CDR1 and CDR2 (germline): MNHEY, SMNVEV (reference sequence). CDR3 protein: CASTLFLRWGTSNGNEQFF. In DNA form, the CDR3 reads TGTGCCAGCACCCTTTTCCTTAGATGGGGGACTAGCAATGGTAATGAGCAGTTCTTC.

This clone was detected only once. The chain has TRBV9 and TRBJ1-4; D is possibly TRBD1 (5 bases). The ends were cut back, 4 bases at V and 4 bases at J, with 14 bases in the middle. Germline CDR1 is SGDLS and CDR2 is YYNGEE. The CDR3 runs 15 residues. CDR3 sequence (DNA): TGTGCCAGCAGCTCCGGGGGGAGTTATAATGAAAAACTGTTTTTT. Protein product: CASSSGGSYNEKLFF.

The V and J genes are TRBV7-5 and TRBJ2-2; the tabulated D call, TRBD1, remains unverified against the DNA. TRBV7-5 is tagged as a pseudogene. The CDR3 extends over 18 amino acids. The CDR3 loop is CARSLATGGMISTGELFF. DNA for the CDR3: TGTGCCAGAAGCTTGGCCACAGGGGGTATGATAAGCACCGGGGAGCTGTTTTTT.

V is TRBV7-9 and J is TRBJ2-7; TRBD2 matches 9 bases. CDR1 and CDR2 (germline): SEHNR, FQNEAQ (reference sequence). Trimming took 3 bases from V and 0 from J; bases not matched to a gene: 3. The CDR3 spans 15 residues. DNA of the CDR3: TGTGCCAGCAGCTTTCAAGCGGGGGGCTCCTACGAGCAGTACTTC. Translating gives CASSFQAGGSYEQYF.

The chain couples TRBV19 to TRBJ1-2; 7 positions match TRBD1. CDR3 length equals 16 residues. V shed 3 bases, J shed 4 bases, and the junction held 11 bases outside the gene matches. CDR1 is LNHDA and CDR2 is SQIVND in the germline V gene (reference sequence). CDR3 protein: CASSMRQGRVRYGYTF. In DNA form, the CDR3 reads TGTGCCAGTAGTATGAGACAGGGAAGAGTTCGCTATGGCTACACCTTC.

This sequence joins TRBV7-9 and TRBJ1-2; a weak D match, TRBD1 (5 bases). From germline, CDR1 is SEHNR and CDR2 FQNEAQ (reference sequence). V lost 0 bases to trimming and J lost 8 bases, with 25 bases between them. The CDR3 runs 18 residues. The CDR3 sequence is CASSLAGGAPGRSGGYTF. In nucleotides, the CDR3 is TGTGCCAGCAGCTTAGCGGGTGGGGCTCCCGGAAGGAGTGGGGGCTACACCTTC.

The J gene is TRBJ2-1, the V gene TRBV9; perhaps TRBD2 as D (7 bases). The CDR3 totals 15 residues. Germline values: CDR1 SGDLS, CDR2 YYNGEE. Trimming took 6 bases from V and 2 from J, leaving 15 bases between them. The CDR3 coding sequence is TGTGCCAGCACCCCTGGAGGGGGGGCCTACAATGAGCAGTTCTTC. It is translated as CASTPGGGAYNEQFF.

This clone was detected a few times. CDR3 nucleotide sequence: TGTGCCAGCAGCGTAGTTGGGCTAGCCCCTCTAGGCAATGAGCAGTTCTTC. The encoded protein is CASSVVGLAPLGNEQFF. The chain links TRBV9 to TRBJ2-1; tentatively, D is TRBD2 (5 bases). From germline, CDR1 is SGDLS and CDR2 YYNGEE. With 0 bases removed from V and 6 bases from J, the gap between germline ends came to 19 bases. This CDR3 contains 17 residues.

The gene calls are TRBV29-1 and TRBJ2-3; D might be TRBD2 (5 bases). CDR1 and CDR2 from the germline V gene are SQVTM and ANQGSEA. The V gene lost 6 bases and the J gene lost 12 bases, with 16 bases spanning the gap. The CDR3 runs 11 residues. The CDR3 DNA is TGCAGCGTCGTTAAAGACGGGAACCAGTATTTT. Protein: CSVVKDGNQYF.

This chain links TRBV2 with TRBJ2-3, with 12 nucleotides matching TRBD2. Germline V gene lookup returns CDR1 SNHLY and CDR2 FYNNEI. Trimming took 6 bases from V and 2 from J; bases not matched to a gene: 6. The CDR3 is 16 residues long. The CDR3: CASRATSGGLTDTQYF. The CDR3 DNA follows: TGTGCCAGCAGGGCGACTAGCGGGGGACTCACAGATACGCAGTATTTT.

J is TRBJ2-1 and V is TRBV7-2; TRBD2 aligns across 14 bases. Trimming took 1 base from V and 4 from J; bases not matched to a gene: 6. The CDR3 runs 18 residues. The germline V gene has CDR1 SGHTA and CDR2 FQGNSA. CDR3 in amino acids: CASSLGHRLAGGYNEQFF. The CDR3 DNA sequence: TGTGCCAGCAGCTTAGGGCACCGACTAGCGGGGGGGTACAATGAGCAGTTCTTC.

This clone was observed a handful of times. The V gene is TRBV9, the J gene TRBJ2-1; no reliable D call. This CDR3 region has 15 residues. The V end was cut by 3 bases, the J end by 8 bases, with 18 bases between. Germline assignment: CDR1 SGDLS and CDR2 YYNGEE. The DNA of the CDR3 is TGTGCCAGCAGCGACGGTTACGCGGCCTGGGATGAGCAGTTCTTC. It translates to CASSDGYAAWDEQFF.

The chain carries TRBV27 and TRBJ2-1; TRBD2 agrees at 12 bases. Germline V lookup: CDR1 MNHEY, CDR2 SMNVEV (reference sequence). With 6 bases clipped from V and 6 bases from J, the junction kept 6 bases outside the gene matches. This CDR3 spans 15 amino acids. DNA for the CDR3: TGTGCCAGCAGGAAGACTAGCGGGGGTCTCAATGAGCAGTTCTTC. Translating gives CASRKTSGGLNEQFF.

The chain couples TRBV7-2 to TRBJ1-2; unclear D gene. Trimming removed 6 bases at V and 2 bases at J, with 10 bases between. CDR1 is SGHTA and CDR2 is FQGNSA in the germline V gene. The CDR3 runs 13 residues. The CDR3 DNA reads TGTGCCAGCAGTCTCCGAGAGAACTATGGCTACACCTTC. Protein product: CASSLRENYGYTF.

The rearrangement joins TRBV11-2 to TRBJ2-7, with TRBD1 as a possible D gene (6 bases). In germline, CDR1 is SGHAT, CDR2 FQNNGV. V dropped 3 bases and J dropped 6 bases, with 12 bases sitting between them. The CDR3 contains 13 residues. The DNA of the CDR3 is TGTGCCAGCAGCTTCGGACAGAGCCTCGAGCAGTACTTC. This codes for CASSFGQSLEQYF.

This chain joins TRBV2 and TRBJ1-3, with a tentative D call TRBD1 (6 bases). The CDR3 loop spans 16 amino acids. V was shortened by 4 bases and J by 3 bases, with 16 bases between the two germline ends. Germline V gives CDR1 SNHLY, CDR2 FYNNEI. CDR3 region: CASSGRTASVGNTIYF. The CDR3 DNA sequence: TGTGCCAGCAGTGGTAGGACAGCCTCCGTTGGAAACACCATATATTTT.

The chain recombines TRBV28 with TRBJ2-6; TRBD2 might be the D (6 bases). The CDR3 has 16 amino acids. V shed 4 bases and J shed 0 bases, with 10 bases lying between them. Germline V gene lookup returns CDR1 MDHEN and CDR2 SYDVKM. The CDR3 region has the DNA TGTGCCAGCAGTTCCCCCGGGAGCTCTGGGGCCAACGTCCTGACTTTC. Protein product: CASSSPGSSGANVLTF.

This chain links TRBV28 with TRBJ2-3; TRBD1 might be the D (5 bases). Germline V gene lookup returns CDR1 MDHEN and CDR2 SYDVKM. This CDR3 has 15 amino acids. Trimming shortened V by 7 bases and J by 7 bases, and 21 bases separated the two germline ends. Here the CDR3 reads CASTLPRGSMNTQYF. Written as DNA, the CDR3 is TGTGCCAGCACCCTTCCTAGGGGCAGCATGAATACGCAGTATTTT.

The chain links TRBV7-2 to TRBJ1-5, with D unresolved. V was pared by 3 bases and J by 2 bases, with 11 bases between. This CDR3 contains 15 residues. The V gene's germline CDR1 is SGHTA and CDR2 FQGNSA. DNA for the CDR3: TGTGCCAGCAGCTTTGGCGGGCCTGGCAATCAGCCCCAGCATTTT. It translates to CASSFGGPGNQPQHF.

The rearrangement joins TRBV15 to TRBJ1-1; possibly TRBD1 for D (6 bases). Per germline, CDR1 LNHNV and CDR2 YYDKDF (reference sequence). Trimming stripped 2 bases from V and 0 bases from J, with 10 bases between. The CDR3 has 15 amino acids. The CDR3 sequence is CATSRRTGMNTEAFF. The DNA of the CDR3 is TGTGCCACCAGCAGAAGAACAGGGATGAACACTGAAGCTTTCTTT. The full variable domain, rest sourced from reference TRBV15 and TRBJ1-1, is DAMVIQNPRYQVTQFGKPVTLSCSQTLNHNVMYWYQQKSSQAPKLLFHYYDKDFNNEADTPDNFQSRRPNTSFCFLDIRSPGLGDTAMYLCATSRRTGMNTEAFFGQGTRLTVV.

The chain couples TRBV11-1 to TRBJ2-6; 10 bases agree with TRBD1. Trimming took 6 bases from V and 0 from J; bases not matched to a gene: 5. Germline CDR1 SGHAT, CDR2 FQDESV (reference sequence). The length of the CDR3 is 17 residues. For the CDR3, the DNA is TGTGCCAGCAGTTTTGGGACAGGGGTCTCTGGGGCCAACGTCCTGACTTTC. Protein: CASSFGTGVSGANVLTF.

V is TRBV28 and J is TRBJ1-3, with 9 nucleotides matching TRBD1. The trim removed 9 bases at V and 3 bases at J, leaving 12 bases unmatched. Germline CDR1 and CDR2: MDHEN and SYDVKM. The CDR3 runs 16 residues. In DNA form, the CDR3 reads TGTGCCAGTACCCCGTCGGGGACAGGGCGTGGAAACACCATATATTTT. Encoded protein: CASTPSGTGRGNTIYF.

This clone showed up just a few times. The V call is TRBV5-6, the J call TRBJ1-2; D might be TRBD1 (6 bases). This CDR3 contains 14 residues. CDR1 is SGHDT, CDR2 YYEEEE, per germline. The ends were cut back, 6 bases at V and 7 bases at J, with 19 bases in the middle. CDR3 DNA sequence: TGTGCCAGCACCCAAACAACACAGGGAGTTGGCTACACCTTC. It specifies CASTQTTQGVGYTF.

The chain links TRBV15 to TRBJ2-1; 9 positions agree with TRBD1. This CDR3 has 17 amino acids. Germline V gene sequence: CDR1 LNHNV, CDR2 YYDKDF (reference sequence). V lost 3 bases, J lost 7 bases, and 13 bases stayed unmatched. CDR3 sequence reads: CATSSLHRGQGGNEQFF. The CDR3 DNA follows: TGTGCCACCAGCAGTCTCCACAGGGGGCAAGGCGGGAATGAGCAGTTCTTC. The variable domain in full, completed from reference TRBV15 and TRBJ2-1, reads DAMVIQNPRYQVTQFGKPVTLSCSQTLNHNVMYWYQQKSSQAPKLLFHYYDKDFNNEADTPDNFQSRRPNTSFCFLDIRSPGLGDTAMYLCATSSLHRGQGGNEQFFGPGTRLTVL.

This chain links TRBV19 with TRBJ2-2, with 9 positions matching TRBD1. V shed 6 bases and J 6 bases; nucleotides not matched to a gene: 11. Germline V gives CDR1 LNHDA, CDR2 SQIVND (reference sequence). The CDR3 is 16 amino acids. CDR3 nucleotides: TGTGCCAGTAGGAATACAGGGGGCGGGTTAGCCGGGGAGCTGTTTTTT. Translation: CASRNTGGGLAGELFF.

This clone came up once. This chain uses TRBV6-5 with TRBJ1-1, with TRBD1 matching 8 bases. After removal of 6 bases from V and 0 bases from J, the junction contained 6 bases not matched to a gene. Germline V CDR1 and CDR2: MNHEY, SVGAGI. The CDR3 runs to 15 residues. CDR3 sequence: CASRRDRGMNTEAFF. The DNA for the CDR3 is TGTGCCAGCAGACGCGACAGGGGAATGAACACTGAAGCTTTCTTT.

The chain links TRBV7-3 to TRBJ2-1; 9 bases fit TRBD2. Germline V gene sequence: CDR1 SGHTA, CDR2 FQGTGA. The V and J ends lost 6 bases and 5 bases, in that order; junction bases with no gene match: 8. The CDR3 consists of 15 residues. CDR3 coding DNA: TGTGCCAGCAGACCCGGGACTAGCAGCAACAATGAGCAGTTCTTC. Translation: CASRPGTSSNNEQFF.

The rearrangement uses TRBV27 and TRBJ2-1, with a possible D match to TRBD2 (6 bases). The CDR3 has 14 amino acids. V was shortened by 3 bases and J by 9 bases, with 15 bases between the two germline ends. Per germline, CDR1 MNHEY and CDR2 SMNVEV (reference sequence). Written as DNA, the CDR3 is TGTGCCAGCAGTTTTGGGGGACTTGGCATTGAGCAGTTCTTC. This encodes CASSFGGLGIEQFF.

The rearrangement uses TRBV2 and TRBJ1-5, with a tentative D call TRBD1 (5 bases). Looked up from germline, CDR1 is SNHLY and CDR2 is FYNNEI. The length of the CDR3 is 15 residues. V was cut by 5 bases and J by 0 bases, with 11 bases left in between. CDR3 sequence: CASSLDKLSNQPQHF. CDR3 nucleotides: TGTGCCAGCAGTCTGGACAAGCTTAGCAATCAGCCCCAGCATTTT. The whole variable domain, filled in from reference TRBV2 and TRBJ1-5, reads EPEVTQTPSHQVTQMGQEVILRCVPISNHLYFYWYRQILGQKVEFLVSFYNNEISEKSEIFDDQFSVERPDGSNFTLKIRSTKLEDSAMYFCASSLDKLSNQPQHFGDGTRLSIL.